Each of the 27 T cell receptor beta chains below was sequenced from the same sample in a study of blood T cells in healthy people across ages. It was with a sample-barcoded 5' primer and a J-beta primer mix that a second PCR of roughly 7 to 12 cycles was run. TCRdb re-called the 5' RACE reads with MiXCR, one entry per CDR3 protein. The sample has fewer than 1.5 million distinct CDR3 sequences; about 43% are singletons. Sequences were obtained from blood. Receptor source: a woman between 18 and 30 years old in good health.

DNA of the CDR3: TGTGCCTGGAGTGTAGGGCAGATGGGTCAGCCCCAGCATTTT. This translates into CAWSVGQMGQPQHF. The chain is built from TRBV30 and TRBJ1-5, with D hard to call. Trimming removed 0 bases from V and 6 bases from J, with 12 bases in between. Germline V CDR1 and CDR2: GTSNPN, SVGIG (reference sequence). The CDR3 runs 14 residues.

A few counts support this clonotype. The chain employs TRBV14 and TRBJ2-1; D might be TRBD2 (6 bases). Germline CDR1 and CDR2: SGHDN and FVKESK. This CDR3 comprises 14 residues. The ends were cut back, 1 base at V and 7 bases at J, with 11 bases in the middle. As DNA, the CDR3 is TGTGCCAGCAGCCAAGGGTCGAGCGGGAATGAGCAGTTCTTC. This encodes CASSQGSSGNEQFF.

The V and J genes are TRBV4-1 and TRBJ1-3; the D gene is possibly TRBD1 (5 bases). This CDR3 has 16 amino acids. Trimming shortened V by 0 bases and J by 0 bases, and 9 bases separated the two germline ends. Germline lookup yields CDR1 MGHRA and CDR2 YSYEKL. The CDR3 protein is CASSQEAGISGNTIYF. As DNA, the CDR3 is TGCGCCAGCAGCCAAGAGGCAGGGATCTCTGGAAACACCATATATTTT.

This chain connects TRBV5-6 to TRBJ1-2, with D unresolved. V lost 4 bases to trimming and J lost 0 bases, with 13 bases between them. The CDR3 consists of 15 residues. Germline V gives CDR1 SGHDT, CDR2 YYEEEE. DNA for the CDR3: TGTGCCAGCAGCAAAGAGGCCAGGACTAACTATGGCTACACCTTC. Protein product: CASSKEARTNYGYTF.

This clonotype was counted a few times. J is TRBJ1-1 and V is TRBV10-3; D unclear. CDR1 and CDR2 (germline): ENHRY, SYGVKD. The CDR3 totals 13 residues. Trimming left V 7 bases short and J 1 base short, with 10 bases between. The CDR3 is CAITQDWNTEAFF. CDR3 sequence (DNA): TGTGCCATCACCCAAGATTGGAACACTGAAGCTTTCTTT.

This clonotype was seen only a few times. The chain employs TRBV20-1 and TRBJ1-2; D is perhaps TRBD1 (6 bases). CDR1 is DFQATT and CDR2 is SNEGSKA in the germline V gene (reference sequence). CDR3 size: 15 residues. Deletions cut 1 base from V and 2 bases from J, with 14 bases between. The CDR3 DNA follows: TGCAGTGCTAGAGCTCAAACAGGGCCAAACTATGGCTACACCTTC. Protein product: CSARAQTGPNYGYTF.

V gene TRBV6-1 combines with J gene TRBJ2-7; 8 bases line up with TRBD2. The J call could be wrong; TRBJ2-5 is a better fit for the DNA end. The CDR3 has 17 residues. Germline CDR1 reads MNHNS; CDR2 reads SASEGT. The chain's CDR3 is CASSRHERGTSAGTQYF. CDR3 DNA: TGTGCCAGCAGTCGTCACGAGCGGGGGACCTCGGCAGGGACCCAGTACTTC.

V usage is TRBV24-1 and J usage is TRBJ2-2, with 9 bases that match TRBD1. This CDR3 has 16 amino acids. Trimming took 2 bases from V and 5 from J; bases not matched to a gene: 5. CDR1 KGHDR and CDR2 SFDVKD come from the germline V gene. CDR3 bases: TGTGCCACCAGTGATTCGGGACAGGGAGTAACCGGGGAGCTGTTTTTT. Amino acid sequence: CATSDSGQGVTGELFF.

This sequence joins TRBV6-1 and TRBJ2-5; D possibly corresponds to TRBD2 (7 bases). Trimming removed 5 bases at V and 1 base at J, with 29 bases between. CDR1 and CDR2 (germline): MNHNS, SASEGT. CDR3 length: 20 amino acids. The CDR3 DNA sequence: TGTGCCAGCAGTCCCAAACGAGACGGGGGGCGAAGTGTTACCCAAGAGACCCAGTACTTC. The encoded protein is CASSPKRDGGRSVTQETQYF.

This clonotype occurred a few times. V is TRBV5-6 and J is TRBJ2-7; no clear D. Trimming shortened V by 4 bases and J by 5 bases, and 16 bases separated the two germline ends. CDR1 and CDR2 from the germline V gene are SGHDT and YYEEEE. CDR3 length equals 14 residues. DNA for the CDR3: TGTGCCAGCAGCGGTGGAAAGGGTTCGGACGAGCAGTACTTC. This gives the protein CASSGGKGSDEQYF.

This clonotype occurred a few times. V gene TRBV15 combines with J gene TRBJ2-3, with D unresolved. CDR3 size: 16 residues. V was shortened by 0 bases and J by 1 base, with 11 bases between the two germline ends. The germline CDR1 and CDR2 sequences are LNHNV and YYDKDF (reference sequence). The CDR3 DNA follows: TGTGCCACCAGCAGAGAAACGTCAGGTGGCACAGATACGCAGTATTTT. Its protein is CATSRETSGGTDTQYF. Drawing the rest from reference TRBV15 and TRBJ2-3, the complete variable domain is DAMVIQNPRYQVTQFGKPVTLSCSQTLNHNVMYWYQQKSSQAPKLLFHYYDKDFNNEADTPDNFQSRRPNTSFCFLDIRSPGLGDTAMYLCATSRETSGGTDTQYFGPGTRLTVL.

The chain uses TRBV20-1 and TRBJ1-1; maybe TRBD1 (6 bases). The CDR3 contains 11 residues. Trimming took 6 bases from V and 6 from J, leaving 11 bases between them. CDR1 is DFQATT, CDR2 SNEGSKA, per germline (reference sequence). CDR3: CSAHGGPEAFF. The DNA of the CDR3 is TGCAGTGCCCACGGGGGCCCTGAAGCTTTCTTT.

The gene calls are TRBV27 and TRBJ2-1, with a weak D call TRBD1 (6 bases). Germline CDR1 reads MNHEY; CDR2 reads SMNVEV (reference sequence). The CDR3 length is 14 residues. V was trimmed by 6 bases and J by 5 bases, leaving 14 bases between them. CDR3 sequence reads: CASSLDRYNNEQFF. CDR3 nucleotides: TGTGCCAGCAGCCTTGACAGGTACAACAATGAGCAGTTCTTC.

The J gene is TRBJ2-7, the V gene TRBV20-1; TRBD2 matches at 7 bases. Germline V lookup: CDR1 DFQATT, CDR2 SNEGSKA (reference sequence). The V and J ends lost 1 base and 0 bases, in that order; junction bases with no gene match: 6. This CDR3 region has 15 residues. The CDR3 nucleotides are TGCAGTGCTAGAGGCGAGAGCGGGAACTCCTACGAGCAGTACTTC. Residues: CSARGESGNSYEQYF.

J is TRBJ2-7 and V is TRBV5-1, with TRBD1 identical over 8 bases. The germline CDR1 and CDR2 sequences are SGHRS and YFSETQ. V lost 2 bases to trimming and J lost 6 bases; unmatched junction nucleotides: 4. This CDR3 is built from 13 residues. CDR3 nucleotides: TGCGCCAGCAGCTTCCAGGACAGGGCCGAGCAGTACTTC. It codes for CASSFQDRAEQYF.

The chain has TRBV29-1 and TRBJ2-3, with 10 positions matching TRBD2. The CDR3 loop spans 15 amino acids. With 4 bases clipped from V and 5 bases from J, the junction kept 9 bases outside the gene matches. Germline V gene sequence: CDR1 SQVTM, CDR2 ANQGSEA. CDR3 DNA sequence: TGCAGCGTTGCTTCCCCCGGGACTAGCGTAGATACGCAGTATTTT. As protein: CSVASPGTSVDTQYF.

This clonotype was detected only a few times. V usage is TRBV12-5 and J usage is TRBJ2-1, with D possibly called TRBD1 or TRBD2 (5 bases each). The CDR3 contains 12 residues. The V and J ends lost 1 base and 7 bases respectively, with 5 bases between them. Germline V gene lookup returns CDR1 LGHNT and CDR2 FRNRAP. The CDR3 DNA sequence: TGTGCTAGTGGTTTGGGGGGGAATGAGCAGTTCTTC. This codes for CASGLGGNEQFF.

This clonotype was seen only a few times. This chain joins TRBV4-2 and TRBJ2-7; maybe TRBD1 (6 bases). Trimming left V 0 bases short and J 1 base short, with 16 bases between. Germline CDR1 reads LGHNA; CDR2 reads YNFKEQ. The length of the CDR3 is 17 residues. CDR3 coding DNA: TGTGCCAGCAGCCAAGAAGTCACAGGGAAAGGTTCCTACGAGCAGTACTTC. It is translated as CASSQEVTGKGSYEQYF.

The gene calls are TRBV5-1 and TRBJ2-7; weak D call: TRBD1 (6 bases). V shed 0 bases and J shed 2 bases, with 24 bases lying between them. The CDR3 is 19 residues long. Germline V gives CDR1 SGHRS, CDR2 YFSETQ. The CDR3 DNA reads as TGCGCCAGCAGCTTGGGATTAGGACCAGGAAGACAGGTAGCCTACGAGCAGTACTTC. Protein sequence: CASSLGLGPGRQVAYEQYF.

The chain joins TRBV2 to TRBJ1-1; tentative D call: TRBD1 (5 bases). The V and J ends lost 4 bases and 2 bases respectively, with 14 bases between them. From germline, CDR1 is SNHLY and CDR2 FYNNEI. This CDR3 comprises 15 residues. CDR3 nucleotides: TGTGCCAGCAGTGCTCTCGGCAGGGACAACACTGAAGCTTTCTTT. Translation gives CASSALGRDNTEAFF. Together with reference TRBV2 and TRBJ1-1, the CDR3 gives the full variable domain: EPEVTQTPSHQVTQMGQEVILRCVPISNHLYFYWYRQILGQKVEFLVSFYNNEISEKSEIFDDQFSVERPDGSNFTLKIRSTKLEDSAMYFCASSALGRDNTEAFFGQGTRLTVV.

The table lists this clonotype with a few counts. The gene calls are TRBV7-9 and TRBJ2-3; the D is unclear. This CDR3 region has 13 residues. Per the germline V gene, CDR1 is SEHNR and CDR2 is FQNEAQ (reference sequence). Between the trimmed V and J ends, which lost 5 bases and 6 bases, there was a span of 12 bases. The CDR3 loop is CASSTDKDDTQYF. Here the CDR3 DNA reads TGTGCCAGCAGCACAGACAAAGACGATACGCAGTATTTT.

Here the CDR3 DNA reads TGCAGTGCTAGAGATTTTCGTTCCTACGAGCAGTACTTC. Its protein is CSARDFRSYEQYF. The chain combines TRBV20-1 with TRBJ2-7, with no clear D. Trimming took off 0 bases at V and 1 base at J, with 7 bases between the two ends. This CDR3 contains 13 residues. Per germline, CDR1 DFQATT and CDR2 SNEGSKA (reference sequence).

The count of this clonotype is one. The chain has TRBV7-2 and TRBJ2-3, with TRBD2 identical over 12 bases. This CDR3 spans 14 amino acids. Germline lookup yields CDR1 SGHTA and CDR2 FQGNSA. Unmatched junction bases numbered 6, after V lost 5 bases and J lost 9 bases. The CDR3: CASSPGTSGRTQYF. CDR3 nucleotides: TGTGCCAGCAGCCCCGGGACTAGCGGGCGAACGCAGTATTTT.

The table lists this clonotype with many counts. V and J are TRBV5-1 and TRBJ1-2; perhaps TRBD1 as D (5 bases). CDR1 is SGHRS, CDR2 YFSETQ, per germline. The CDR3 covers 16 residues. The ends were cut back, 4 bases at V and 4 bases at J, with 20 bases in the middle. Here the CDR3 DNA reads TGCGCCAGCAGCCAGGAACGGGACGATTTTCGCTATGGCTACACCTTC. Its protein product is CASSQERDDFRYGYTF. The entire variable domain, with the rest obtained from reference TRBV5-1 and TRBJ1-2, is as follows: KAGVTQTPRYLIKTRGQQVTLSCSPISGHRSVSWYQQTPGQGLQFLFEYFSETQRNKGNFPGRFSGRQFSNSRSEMNVSTLELGDSALYLCASSQERDDFRYGYTFGSGTRLTVV.

This chain connects TRBV28 to TRBJ2-3, with 9 bases that match TRBD2. Germline V gene lookup returns CDR1 MDHEN and CDR2 SYDVKM. The V and J ends lost 6 bases and 5 bases, in that order; junction bases with no gene match: 15. The CDR3 runs 17 residues. The CDR3 bases are TGTGCCAGCAGGGTTGGGAGCGGGGGGCCAGGAGGAGATACGCAGTATTTT. Translating gives CASRVGSGGPGGDTQYF.

This clonotype was seen only a few times. This chain connects TRBV4-2 to TRBJ2-2; the D gene is possibly TRBD2 (5 bases). CDR3 size: 12 residues. From germline, CDR1 is LGHNA and CDR2 YNFKEQ. V lost 6 bases and J lost 6, with 8 bases in between. The CDR3 protein is CASSRGSGELFF. The DNA of the CDR3 is TGTGCCAGCAGTCGCGGGTCCGGGGAGCTGTTTTTT.

The chain has TRBV3-1 and TRBJ2-4; D perhaps matches TRBD1 (5 bases). Germline V gene sequence: CDR1 LGHDT, CDR2 YNNKEL (reference sequence). This CDR3 is built from 13 residues. Trimming took off 2 bases at V and 4 bases at J, with 6 bases between the two ends. The CDR3 region has the DNA TGTGCCAGCAGCCAACAGGGAAAAAACATTCAGTACTTC. This codes for CASSQQGKNIQYF.